The rows below give T cell receptor beta chains drawn from one sample of a study of blood T cell repertoires in COVID-19. Generated by immunoSEQ multiplex PCR, the TCRdb table keeps only in-frame clones and is missing some. Among hundreds of thousands of clones, about 90% were seen once, and the ten largest hold 2.5% to 4%. Specimen: peripheral blood. Receptors originate from a woman younger than 35 who had recovered from COVID-19. The CDR3 runs from the conserved cysteine through the conserved F or W. D genes are given only for firm matches. A clone size is listed for some rows: how often the clone was seen (once, few, many), or a class if it is expanded.

j_gene: TRBJ1-6
abundance: .
v_gene: TRBV5-4
d_gene: TRBD1
CDR3aa: CACSGTGNSPLHF
CDR3nt: TGTGCCTGTTCCGGGACAGGGAATTCACCCCTCCACTTT

j_gene: TRBJ2-5
abundance: .
v_gene: TRBV6-6
d_gene: .
CDR3aa: CASNLRLGGETQYF
CDR3nt: TGTGCCAGCAACTTACGGCTGGGGGGAGAGACCCAGTACTTC

j_gene: TRBJ2-2
abundance: .
v_gene: TRBV9
d_gene: TRBD2
CDR3aa: CASSVVRGGPGELFF
CDR3nt: TGTGCCAGCAGCGTAGTCCGCGGGGGACCCGGGGAGCTGTTTTTT

j_gene: TRBJ2-3
abundance: .
v_gene: TRBV29-1
d_gene: TRBD2
CDR3aa: CSVELSGRRDTQYF
CDR3nt: TGCAGCGTAGAACTTAGCGGGAGGAGAGATACGCAGTATTTT

j_gene: TRBJ2-2
abundance: .
v_gene: TRBV7-9
d_gene: .
CDR3aa: CASSLSTGNTGELFF
CDR3nt: TGTGCCAGCAGCTTAAGTACAGGGAACACCGGGGAGCTGTTTTTT

j_gene: TRBJ1-2
abundance: once
v_gene: TRBV18
d_gene: TRBD1
CDR3aa: CASSPFDRVRVGYTF
CDR3nt: TGTGCCAGCTCACCGTTTGACAGGGTGCGGGTCGGCTACACCTTC

j_gene: TRBJ1-2
abundance: .
v_gene: TRBV27
d_gene: TRBD1
CDR3aa: CASRKSRDRSNYGYTF
CDR3nt: TGTGCCAGCAGGAAGAGCCGGGACAGGAGCAACTATGGCTACACCTTC

j_gene: TRBJ2-1
abundance: .
v_gene: TRBV9
d_gene: .
CDR3aa: CASSVDPGVLVEQFF
CDR3nt: TGTGCCAGCAGCGTAGACCCGGGAGTTTTGGTCGAGCAGTTCTTC

j_gene: TRBJ1-5
abundance: .
v_gene: TRBV4-1
d_gene: .
CDR3aa: CASSQEEAWSNQPQHF
CDR3nt: TGCGCCAGCAGCCAAGAAGAGGCTTGGAGCAATCAGCCCCAGCATTTT

j_gene: TRBJ1-5
abundance: .
v_gene: TRBV18
d_gene: TRBD1
CDR3aa: CASSPGTGQPQHF
CDR3nt: TGTGCCAGCTCCCCTGGGACAGGTCAGCCCCAGCATTTT

j_gene: TRBJ1-1
abundance: .
v_gene: TRBV18
d_gene: .
CDR3aa: CASSPRTEGTEAFF
CDR3nt: TGTGCCAGCTCACCACGGACAGAGGGCACTGAAGCTTTCTTT

j_gene: TRBJ1-1
abundance: .
v_gene: TRBV18
d_gene: .
CDR3aa: CASSPPLTAVTSEAFF
CDR3nt: TGTGCCAGCTCACCACCGTTGACAGCAGTTACCTCTGAAGCTTTCTTT

j_gene: TRBJ1-1
abundance: .
v_gene: TRBV11-2
d_gene: TRBD1
CDR3aa: CASSFQDRAEAFF
CDR3nt: TGTGCCAGCAGTTTTCAGGACAGGGCTGAAGCTTTCTTT

j_gene: TRBJ1-2
abundance: .
v_gene: TRBV14
d_gene: .
CDR3aa: CASSQTRLGYTF
CDR3nt: TGTGCCAGCAGCCAGACTCGGCTCGGCTACACCTTC

j_gene: TRBJ1-2
abundance: .
v_gene: TRBV5-8
d_gene: .
CDR3aa: CASSNVRDYGYTF
CDR3nt: TGTGCCAGCAGCAACGTAAGAGACTATGGCTACACCTTC